Given below is one T cell receptor beta chain in context. Its antigen is as yet unknown. This may be a read error: a much more frequent sequence differs by one nucleotide. This sample is part of a study of molecular identifiers for immune sequencing clone quantification. Study-level background: The replicate experiment used RNA from roughly 20,000 or 100,000 naive CD8 cells. This RNA was split into five aliquots, and four of them were sequenced. Study observations and caveats: In cases of identical TCR molecules sharing a barcode, highly expanded clone sizes could be underestimated.

The CDR3 consists of 18 residues. V shed 8 bases, J shed 2 bases, and the junction held 11 bases outside the gene matches. TCRdb re-called the PCR reads with MiXCR, one entry per CDR3 protein. The table shows 250,000 to 400,000 distinct CDR3 sequences, with 20% to 25% occurring only once. The chain links TRBV5-3 to TRBJ2-3; TRBD2 matches at 16 bases. Being an ORF, TRBV5-3 has a function that is uncertain. This sequence originates from a human donor in good health. Some libraries in this study had Jurkat cell RNA spiked in. Sequenced: naive CD8+ T cells from blood, with Jurkat cell RNA spiked in. Indicated subset: FACS-sorted CD8+CD4-CCR7+CD45RA+ naive T cells. The CDR3 nucleotides are TGTGCCAGCAGGTCCGGGACTAGCGGGGGGGTACACACAGATACGCAGTATTTT. This encodes CASRSGTSGGVHTDTQYF.